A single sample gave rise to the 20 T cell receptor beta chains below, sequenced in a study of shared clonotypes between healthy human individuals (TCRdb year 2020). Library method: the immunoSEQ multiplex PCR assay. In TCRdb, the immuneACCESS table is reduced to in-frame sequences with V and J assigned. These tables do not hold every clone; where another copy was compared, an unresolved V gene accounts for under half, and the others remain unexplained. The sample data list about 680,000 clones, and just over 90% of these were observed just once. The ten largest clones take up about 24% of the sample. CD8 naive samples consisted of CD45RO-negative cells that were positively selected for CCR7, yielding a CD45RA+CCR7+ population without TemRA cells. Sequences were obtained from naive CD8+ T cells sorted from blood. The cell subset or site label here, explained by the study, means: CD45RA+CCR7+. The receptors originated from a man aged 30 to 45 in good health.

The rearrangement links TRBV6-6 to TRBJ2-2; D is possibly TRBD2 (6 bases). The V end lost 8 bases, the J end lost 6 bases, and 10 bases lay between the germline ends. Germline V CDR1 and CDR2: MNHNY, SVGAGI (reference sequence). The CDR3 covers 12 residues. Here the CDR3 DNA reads TGTGCCAGCCATAGCGGCCCCGGGGAGCTGTTTTTT. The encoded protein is CASHSGPGELFF.

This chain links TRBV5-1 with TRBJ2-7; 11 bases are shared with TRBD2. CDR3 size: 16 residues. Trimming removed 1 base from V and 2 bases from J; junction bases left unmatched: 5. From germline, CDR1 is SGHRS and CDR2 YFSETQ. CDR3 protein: CASSLSLAGVPYEQYF. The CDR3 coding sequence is TGCGCCAGCAGCTTGTCACTAGCGGGAGTACCCTACGAGCAGTACTTC.

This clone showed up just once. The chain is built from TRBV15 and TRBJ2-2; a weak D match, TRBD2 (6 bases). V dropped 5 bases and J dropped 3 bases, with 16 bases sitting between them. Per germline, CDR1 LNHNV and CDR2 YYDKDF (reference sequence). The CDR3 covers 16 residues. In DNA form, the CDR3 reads TGTGCCACCAGCGGGGGACTGGTGGCCGACACCGGGGAGCTGTTTTTT. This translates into CATSGGLVADTGELFF.

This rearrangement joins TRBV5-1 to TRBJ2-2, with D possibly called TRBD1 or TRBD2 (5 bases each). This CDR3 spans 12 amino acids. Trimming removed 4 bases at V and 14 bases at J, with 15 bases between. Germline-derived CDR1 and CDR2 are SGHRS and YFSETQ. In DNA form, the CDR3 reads TGCGCCAGCAGCATGGGGGACCTTTTTCTGTTTTTT. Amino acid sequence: CASSMGDLFLFF.

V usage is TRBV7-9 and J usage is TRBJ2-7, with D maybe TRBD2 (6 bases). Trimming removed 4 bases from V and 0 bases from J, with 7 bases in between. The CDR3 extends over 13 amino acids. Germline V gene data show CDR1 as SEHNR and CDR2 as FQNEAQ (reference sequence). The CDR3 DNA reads TGTGCCAGCAGCTCGGGACTCTCCTACGAGCAGTACTTC. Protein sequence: CASSSGLSYEQYF.

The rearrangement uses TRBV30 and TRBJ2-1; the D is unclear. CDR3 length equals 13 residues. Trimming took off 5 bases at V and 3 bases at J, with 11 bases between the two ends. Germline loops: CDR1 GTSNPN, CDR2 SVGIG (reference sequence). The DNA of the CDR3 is TGTGCCTGGTCCAAAGTAATCTACAATGAGCAGTTCTTC. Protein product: CAWSKVIYNEQFF.

CDR3 in DNA: TGCGCCAGCAGCCAATACTTTGGGGGGCTAGAAGTAGATGAGCAGTTCTTC. This encodes CASSQYFGGLEVDEQFF. The chain couples TRBV4-1 to TRBJ2-1, with D perhaps assigned TRBD1 or TRBD2 (6 bases each). Germline-derived CDR1 and CDR2 are MGHRA and YSYEKL. V was clipped by 2 bases and J by 8 bases, with 22 bases between them. CDR3 length equals 17 residues.

The DNA for the CDR3 is TGTGCCAGCAGTTTAGCGGGTCCCCGGGGCAATGAGCAGTTCTTC. The encoded protein is CASSLAGPRGNEQFF. The J gene is TRBJ2-1, the V gene TRBV27; possibly TRBD2 for D (5 bases). Germline loops: CDR1 MNHEY, CDR2 SMNVEV (reference sequence). The CDR3 runs to 15 residues. Trimming took 2 bases from V and 6 from J, leaving 14 bases between them.

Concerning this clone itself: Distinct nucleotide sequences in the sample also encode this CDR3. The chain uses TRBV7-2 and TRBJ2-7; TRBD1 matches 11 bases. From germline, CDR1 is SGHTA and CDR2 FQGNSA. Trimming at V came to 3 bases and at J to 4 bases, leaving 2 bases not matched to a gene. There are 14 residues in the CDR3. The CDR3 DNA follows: TGTGCCAGCAGCTTTGGGACAGGGGGTTACGAGCAGTACTTC. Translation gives CASSFGTGGYEQYF.

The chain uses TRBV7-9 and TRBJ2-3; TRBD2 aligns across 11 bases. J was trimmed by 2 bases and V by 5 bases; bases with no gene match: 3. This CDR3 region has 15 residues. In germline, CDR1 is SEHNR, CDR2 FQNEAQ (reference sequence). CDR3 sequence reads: CASSTGLAVTDTQYF. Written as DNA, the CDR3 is TGTGCCAGCAGCACGGGACTAGCGGTCACAGATACGCAGTATTTT.

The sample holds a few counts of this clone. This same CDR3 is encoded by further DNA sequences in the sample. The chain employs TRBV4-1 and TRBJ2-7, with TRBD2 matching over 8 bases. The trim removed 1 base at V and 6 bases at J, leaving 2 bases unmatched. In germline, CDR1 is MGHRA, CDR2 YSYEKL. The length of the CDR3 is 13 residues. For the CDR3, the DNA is TGCGCCAGCAGCCAAGGGCTAGCGGGCGAGCAGTACTTC. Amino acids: CASSQGLAGEQYF.

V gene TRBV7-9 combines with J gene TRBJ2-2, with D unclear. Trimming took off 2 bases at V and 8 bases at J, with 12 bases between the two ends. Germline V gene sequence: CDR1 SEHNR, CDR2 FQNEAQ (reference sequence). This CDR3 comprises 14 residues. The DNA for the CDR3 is TGTGCCAGCAGCTTAACACCAATTCTTGGGGAGCTGTTTTTT. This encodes CASSLTPILGELFF.

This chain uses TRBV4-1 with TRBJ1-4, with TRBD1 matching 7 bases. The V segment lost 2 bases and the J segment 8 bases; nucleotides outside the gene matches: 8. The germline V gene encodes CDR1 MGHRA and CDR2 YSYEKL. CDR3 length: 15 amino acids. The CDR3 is CASSQLDREKEKLFF. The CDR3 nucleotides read TGCGCCAGCAGCCAACTCGACAGGGAAAAGGAAAAACTGTTTTTT.

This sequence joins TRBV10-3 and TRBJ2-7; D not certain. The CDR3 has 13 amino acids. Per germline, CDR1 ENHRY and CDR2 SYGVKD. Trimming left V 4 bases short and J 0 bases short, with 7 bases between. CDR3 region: CAISGAASYEQYF. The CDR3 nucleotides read TGTGCCATCAGTGGGGCAGCCTCCTACGAGCAGTACTTC.

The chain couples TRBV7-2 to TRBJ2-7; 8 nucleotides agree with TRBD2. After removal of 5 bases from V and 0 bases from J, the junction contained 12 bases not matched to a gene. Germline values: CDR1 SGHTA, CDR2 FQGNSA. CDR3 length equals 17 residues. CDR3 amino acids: CASSSRATGRVSYEQYF. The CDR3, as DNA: TGTGCCAGCAGCAGTCGAGCGACCGGGAGGGTCTCCTACGAGCAGTACTTC. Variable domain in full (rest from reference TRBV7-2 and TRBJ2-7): GAGVSQSPSNKVTEKGKDVELRCDPISGHTALYWYRQSLGQGLEFLIYFQGNSAPDKSGLPSDRFSAERTGGSVSTLTIQRTQQEDSAVYLCASSSRATGRVSYEQYFGPGTRLTVT.

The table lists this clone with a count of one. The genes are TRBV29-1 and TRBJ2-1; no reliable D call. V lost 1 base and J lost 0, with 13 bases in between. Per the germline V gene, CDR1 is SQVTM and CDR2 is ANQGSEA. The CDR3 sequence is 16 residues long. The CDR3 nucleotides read TGCAGCGTTGAAGGCGGTACCCGATACTCCTACAATGAGCAGTTCTTC. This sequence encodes CSVEGGTRYSYNEQFF.

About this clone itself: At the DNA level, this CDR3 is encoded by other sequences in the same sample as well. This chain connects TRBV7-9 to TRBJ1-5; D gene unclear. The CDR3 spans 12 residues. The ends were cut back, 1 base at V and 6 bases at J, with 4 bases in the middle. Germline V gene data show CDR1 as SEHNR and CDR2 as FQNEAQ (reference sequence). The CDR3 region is CASSLGGQPQHF. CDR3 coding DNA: TGTGCCAGCAGCTTAGGTGGTCAGCCCCAGCATTTT.

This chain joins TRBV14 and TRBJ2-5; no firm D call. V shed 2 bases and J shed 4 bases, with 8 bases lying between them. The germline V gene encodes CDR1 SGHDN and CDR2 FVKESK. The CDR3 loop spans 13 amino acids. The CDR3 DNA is TGTGCCAGCAGCCAACTCGTAGGAGAGACCCAGTACTTC. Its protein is CASSQLVGETQYF.

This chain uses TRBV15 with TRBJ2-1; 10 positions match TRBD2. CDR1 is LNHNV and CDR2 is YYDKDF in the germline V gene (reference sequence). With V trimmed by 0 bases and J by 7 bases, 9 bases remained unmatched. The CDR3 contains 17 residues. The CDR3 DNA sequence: TGTGCCACCAGCAGAGATGCCCTAGCGGGAGAGTGGAATGAGCAGTTCTTC. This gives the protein CATSRDALAGEWNEQFF.

CDR3 nucleotide sequence: TGTGCCAGCAGCCAAACCGGCCGGGCAGGCTACACCTTC. Protein sequence: CASSQTGRAGYTF. This chain connects TRBV11-2 to TRBJ1-2; D uncertain. Germline assignment: CDR1 SGHAT and CDR2 FQNNGV. V shed 5 bases and J shed 8 bases, with 15 bases lying between them. This CDR3 comprises 13 residues.